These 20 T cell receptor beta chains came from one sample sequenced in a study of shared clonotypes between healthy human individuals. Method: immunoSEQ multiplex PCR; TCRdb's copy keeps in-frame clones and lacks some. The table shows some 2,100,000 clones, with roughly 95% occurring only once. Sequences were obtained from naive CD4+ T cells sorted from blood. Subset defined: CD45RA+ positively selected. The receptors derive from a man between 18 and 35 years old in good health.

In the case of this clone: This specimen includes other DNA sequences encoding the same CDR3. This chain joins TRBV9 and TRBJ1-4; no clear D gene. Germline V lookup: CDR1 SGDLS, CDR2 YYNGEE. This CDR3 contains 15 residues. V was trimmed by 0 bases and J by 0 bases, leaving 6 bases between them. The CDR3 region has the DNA TGTGCCAGCAGCGTAGAGGCGGCAACTAATGAAAAACTGTTTTTT. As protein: CASSVEAATNEKLFF.

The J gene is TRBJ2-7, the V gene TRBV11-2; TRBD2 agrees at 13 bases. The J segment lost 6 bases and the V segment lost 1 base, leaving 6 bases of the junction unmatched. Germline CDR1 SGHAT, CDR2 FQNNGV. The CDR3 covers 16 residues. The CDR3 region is CASSLAGLAGVGEQYF. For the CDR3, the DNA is TGTGCCAGCAGCTTAGCCGGACTAGCGGGAGTAGGCGAGCAGTACTTC.

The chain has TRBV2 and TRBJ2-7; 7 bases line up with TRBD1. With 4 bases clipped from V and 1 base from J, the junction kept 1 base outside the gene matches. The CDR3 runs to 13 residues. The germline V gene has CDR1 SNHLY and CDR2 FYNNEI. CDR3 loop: CASSATGSYEQYF. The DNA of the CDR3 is TGTGCCAGCAGTGCGACAGGGTCCTACGAGCAGTACTTC. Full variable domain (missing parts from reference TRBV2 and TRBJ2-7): EPEVTQTPSHQVTQMGQEVILRCVPISNHLYFYWYRQILGQKVEFLVSFYNNEISEKSEIFDDQFSVERPDGSNFTLKIRSTKLEDSAMYFCASSATGSYEQYFGPGTRLTVT.

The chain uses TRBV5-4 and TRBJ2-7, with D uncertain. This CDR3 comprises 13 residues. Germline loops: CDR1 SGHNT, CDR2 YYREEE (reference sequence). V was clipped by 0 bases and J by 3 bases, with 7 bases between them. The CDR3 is CASSLATGYEQYF. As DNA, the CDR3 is TGTGCCAGCAGCTTGGCGACTGGCTACGAGCAGTACTTC.

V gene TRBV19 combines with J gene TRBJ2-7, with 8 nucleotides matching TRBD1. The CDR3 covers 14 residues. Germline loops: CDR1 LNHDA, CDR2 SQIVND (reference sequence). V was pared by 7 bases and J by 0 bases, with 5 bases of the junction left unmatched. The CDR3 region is CASTSGTGSYEQYF. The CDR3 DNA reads TGTGCCAGTACCTCCGGGACAGGCTCCTACGAGCAGTACTTC.

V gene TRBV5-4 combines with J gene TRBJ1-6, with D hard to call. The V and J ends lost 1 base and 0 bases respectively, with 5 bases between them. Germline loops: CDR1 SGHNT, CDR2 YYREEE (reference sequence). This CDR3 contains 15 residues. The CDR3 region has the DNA TGTGCCAGCAGCTTGCAGAGCTCCTATAATTCACCCCTCCACTTT. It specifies CASSLQSSYNSPLHF.

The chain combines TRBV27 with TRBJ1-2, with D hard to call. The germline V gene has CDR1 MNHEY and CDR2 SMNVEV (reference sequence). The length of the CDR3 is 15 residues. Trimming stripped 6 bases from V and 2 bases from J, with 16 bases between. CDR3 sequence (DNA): TGTGCCAGCAGCCGTAAATCGCAAGGGAACTATGGCTACACCTTC. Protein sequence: CASSRKSQGNYGYTF.

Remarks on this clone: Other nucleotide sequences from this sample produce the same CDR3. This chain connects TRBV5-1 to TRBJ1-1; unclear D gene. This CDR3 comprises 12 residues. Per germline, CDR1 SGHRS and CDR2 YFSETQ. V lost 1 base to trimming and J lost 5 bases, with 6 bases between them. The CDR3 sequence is CASSLPGTEAFF. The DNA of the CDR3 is TGCGCCAGCAGCTTGCCCGGAACTGAAGCTTTCTTT.

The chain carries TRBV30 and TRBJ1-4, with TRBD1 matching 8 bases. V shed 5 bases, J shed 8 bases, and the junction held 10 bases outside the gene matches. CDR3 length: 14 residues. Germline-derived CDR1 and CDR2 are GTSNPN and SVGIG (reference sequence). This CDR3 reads CAWGGQVIDEKLFF. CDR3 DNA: TGTGCCTGGGGGGGACAGGTGATTGACGAAAAACTGTTTTTT.

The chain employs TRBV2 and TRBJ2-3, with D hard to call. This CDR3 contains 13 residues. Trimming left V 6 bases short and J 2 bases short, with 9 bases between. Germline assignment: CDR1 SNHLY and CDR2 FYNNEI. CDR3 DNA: TGTGCCAGCAGGCCCACCATCACAGATACGCAGTATTTT. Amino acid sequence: CASRPTITDTQYF. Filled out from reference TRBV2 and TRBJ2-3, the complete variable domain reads EPEVTQTPSHQVTQMGQEVILRCVPISNHLYFYWYRQILGQKVEFLVSFYNNEISEKSEIFDDQFSVERPDGSNFTLKIRSTKLEDSAMYFCASRPTITDTQYFGPGTRLTVL.

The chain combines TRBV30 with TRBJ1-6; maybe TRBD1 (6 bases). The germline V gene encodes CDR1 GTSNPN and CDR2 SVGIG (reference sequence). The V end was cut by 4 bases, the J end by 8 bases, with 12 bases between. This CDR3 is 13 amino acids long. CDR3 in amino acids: CAWTGEWDSPLHF. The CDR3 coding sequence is TGTGCCTGGACAGGGGAGTGGGATTCACCCCTCCACTTT.

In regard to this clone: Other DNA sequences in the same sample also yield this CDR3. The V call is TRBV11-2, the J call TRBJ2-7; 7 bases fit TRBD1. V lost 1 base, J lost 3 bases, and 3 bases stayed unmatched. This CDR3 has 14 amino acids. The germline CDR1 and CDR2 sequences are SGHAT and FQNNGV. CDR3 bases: TGTGCCAGCAGCTTAGGTGGGACAGTCTACGAGCAGTACTTC. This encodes CASSLGGTVYEQYF.

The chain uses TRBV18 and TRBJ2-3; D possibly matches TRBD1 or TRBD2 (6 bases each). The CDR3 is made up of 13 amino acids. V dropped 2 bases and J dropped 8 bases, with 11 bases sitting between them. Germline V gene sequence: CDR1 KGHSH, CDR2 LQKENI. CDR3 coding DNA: TGTGCCAGCTCACCAGAGAGGGGGGTTACGCAGTATTTT. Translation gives CASSPERGVTQYF.

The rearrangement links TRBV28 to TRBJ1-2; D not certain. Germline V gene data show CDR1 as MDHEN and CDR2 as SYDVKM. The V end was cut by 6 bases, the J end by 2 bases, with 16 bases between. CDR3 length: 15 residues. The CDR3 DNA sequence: TGTGCCAGCAGCCCGCGGTCCAGTTTCAACTATGGCTACACCTTC. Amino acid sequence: CASSPRSSFNYGYTF.

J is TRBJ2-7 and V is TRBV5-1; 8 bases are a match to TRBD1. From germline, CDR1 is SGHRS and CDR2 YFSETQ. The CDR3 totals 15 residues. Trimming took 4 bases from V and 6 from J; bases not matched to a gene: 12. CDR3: CASSLSDRVFGEQYF. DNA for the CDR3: TGCGCCAGCAGCCTCTCGGACAGGGTGTTTGGCGAGCAGTACTTC.

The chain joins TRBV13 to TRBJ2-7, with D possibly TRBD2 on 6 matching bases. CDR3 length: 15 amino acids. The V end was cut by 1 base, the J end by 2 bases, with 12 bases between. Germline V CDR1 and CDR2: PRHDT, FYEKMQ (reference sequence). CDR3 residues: CASSLEPGDPYEQYF. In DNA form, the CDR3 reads TGTGCCAGCAGCTTAGAACCGGGAGACCCCTACGAGCAGTACTTC.

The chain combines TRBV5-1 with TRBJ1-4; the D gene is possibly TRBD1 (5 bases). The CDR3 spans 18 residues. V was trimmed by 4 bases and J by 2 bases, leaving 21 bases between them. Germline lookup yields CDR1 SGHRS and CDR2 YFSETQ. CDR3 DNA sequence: TGCGCCAGCAGCCTTGGACAAGGATCACTAGCCACTAATGAAAAACTGTTTTTT. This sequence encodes CASSLGQGSLATNEKLFF.

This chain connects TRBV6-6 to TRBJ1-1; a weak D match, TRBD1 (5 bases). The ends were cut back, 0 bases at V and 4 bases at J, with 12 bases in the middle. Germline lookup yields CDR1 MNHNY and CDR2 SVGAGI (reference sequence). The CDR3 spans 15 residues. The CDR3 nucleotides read TGTGCCAGCAGTTACTCGGGCGGGGGGGTCACTGAAGCTTTCTTT. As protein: CASSYSGGGVTEAFF.

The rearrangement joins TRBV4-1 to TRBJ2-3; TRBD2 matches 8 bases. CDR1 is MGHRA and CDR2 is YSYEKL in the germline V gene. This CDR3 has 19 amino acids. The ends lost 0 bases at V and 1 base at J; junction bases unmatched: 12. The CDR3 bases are TGCGCCAGCAGCCAAGATTCCTCCACGTTTAGCGGGGGCACAGATACGCAGTATTTT. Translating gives CASSQDSSTFSGGTDTQYF.

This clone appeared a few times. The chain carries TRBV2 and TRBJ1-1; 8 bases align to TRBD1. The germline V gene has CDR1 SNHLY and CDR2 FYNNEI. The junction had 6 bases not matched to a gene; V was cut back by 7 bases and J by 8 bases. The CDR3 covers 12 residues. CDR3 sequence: CASTGQGGEAFF. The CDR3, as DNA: TGTGCCAGCACAGGACAGGGAGGAGAAGCTTTCTTT.